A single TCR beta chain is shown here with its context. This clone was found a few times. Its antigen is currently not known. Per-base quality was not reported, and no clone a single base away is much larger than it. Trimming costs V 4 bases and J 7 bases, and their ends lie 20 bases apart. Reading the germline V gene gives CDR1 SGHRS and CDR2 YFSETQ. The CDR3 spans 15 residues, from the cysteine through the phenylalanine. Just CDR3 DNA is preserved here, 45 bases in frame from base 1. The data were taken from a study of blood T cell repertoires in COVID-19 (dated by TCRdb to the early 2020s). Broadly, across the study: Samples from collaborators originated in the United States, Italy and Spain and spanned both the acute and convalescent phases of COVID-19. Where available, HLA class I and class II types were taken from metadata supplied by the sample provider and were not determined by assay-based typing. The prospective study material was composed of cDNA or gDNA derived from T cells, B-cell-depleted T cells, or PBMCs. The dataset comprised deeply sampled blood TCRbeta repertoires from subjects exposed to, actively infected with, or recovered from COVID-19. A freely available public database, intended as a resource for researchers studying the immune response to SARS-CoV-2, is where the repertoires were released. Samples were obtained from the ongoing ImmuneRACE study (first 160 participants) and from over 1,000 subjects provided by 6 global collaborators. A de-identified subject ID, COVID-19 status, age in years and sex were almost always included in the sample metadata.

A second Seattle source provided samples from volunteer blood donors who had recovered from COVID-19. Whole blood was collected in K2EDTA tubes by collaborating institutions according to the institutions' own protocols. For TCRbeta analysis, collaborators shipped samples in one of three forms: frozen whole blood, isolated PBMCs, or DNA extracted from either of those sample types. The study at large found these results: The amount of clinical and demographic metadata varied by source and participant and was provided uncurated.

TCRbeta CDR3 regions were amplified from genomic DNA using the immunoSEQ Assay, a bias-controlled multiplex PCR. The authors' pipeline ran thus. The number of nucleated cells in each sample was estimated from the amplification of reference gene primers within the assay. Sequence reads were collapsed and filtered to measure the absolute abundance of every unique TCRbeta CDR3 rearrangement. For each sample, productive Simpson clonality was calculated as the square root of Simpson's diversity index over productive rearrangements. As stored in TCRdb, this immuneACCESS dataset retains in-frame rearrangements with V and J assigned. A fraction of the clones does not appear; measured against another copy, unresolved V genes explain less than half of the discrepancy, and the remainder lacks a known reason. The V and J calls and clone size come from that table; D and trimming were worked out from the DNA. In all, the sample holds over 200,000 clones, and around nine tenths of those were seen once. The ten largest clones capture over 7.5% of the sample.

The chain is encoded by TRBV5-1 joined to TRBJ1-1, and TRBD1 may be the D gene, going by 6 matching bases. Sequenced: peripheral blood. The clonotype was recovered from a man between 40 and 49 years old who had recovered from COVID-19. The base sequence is TGCGCCAGCAGCCCCGGGGGGGCAGGGACGTTTGAAGCTTTCTTT. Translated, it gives CASSPGGAGTFEAFF.